Listed below are T cell receptor beta chains from one sample, sequenced in a study of identical twins. Using its own MiXCR run on the 5' RACE reads, TCRdb lists one record per CDR3 protein. The table has some 500,000 distinct CDR3 sequences, around 20% seen once; the top ten hold roughly 0.9%. These data also featured in a second study, about T cells expressing NK-cell markers.

The sequenced material came from CD4+ T cells sorted from blood. These receptors were collected from a woman aged 18-30 years in good health. The CDR3 runs from the conserved cysteine through the conserved F or W. Fields, in order: V gene, J gene, clone size, D gene, CDR3 protein, CDR3 DNA. The D gene is left open where the match is weak. Clone size is stated in some rows and not others, as once, few, many or a class when expanded.

>TRBV12-3/TRBV12-4|TRBJ2-5|few|TRBD2
CASSPQAGGQETQYF
TGTGCCAGCAGTCCCCAAGCGGGGGGGCAGGAGACCCAGTACTTC
>TRBV3-1|TRBJ1-1|few|.
CASSQLTGNTEAFF
TGTGCCAGCAGCCAACTTACAGGGAACACTGAAGCTTTCTTT
>TRBV6-1|TRBJ1-1|.|.
CASPGQFGNTEAFF
TGTGCCAGCCCTGGACAGTTCGGGAACACTGAAGCTTTCTTT
>TRBV15|TRBJ2-7|many|.
CATSRDLSYEQYF
TGTGCCACCAGCAGAGATTTATCCTACGAGCAGTACTTC
>TRBV6-1|TRBJ1-5|.|.
CASKPQGGTNQPQHF
TGTGCCAGCAAACCGCAGGGTGGTACCAATCAGCCCCAGCATTTT
>TRBV2|TRBJ2-4|few|.
CASRVREAKNIQYF
TGTGCCAGCAGAGTGAGGGAAGCCAAAAACATTCAGTACTTC
>TRBV25-1|TRBJ2-5|few|TRBD1
CASSVGGALETQYF
TGTGCCAGCAGTGTAGGGGGCGCTTTAGAGACCCAGTACTTC
>TRBV20-1|TRBJ2-1|.|TRBD2
CSASTSSGVFEQFF
TGCAGTGCTAGTACGAGTAGCGGGGTTTTTGAGCAGTTCTTC
>TRBV29-1|TRBJ1-4|few|.
CSVRGRTNEKLFF
TGCAGCGTGCGGGGGAGAACTAATGAAAAACTGTTTTTT
>TRBV4-2|TRBJ2-7|.|TRBD2
CASSQGSGGSLYEQYF
TGTGCCAGCAGCCAAGGAAGCGGGGGTTCCCTCTACGAGCAGTACTTC
>TRBV20-1|TRBJ2-7|few|TRBD2
CSATPETSENYEQYF
TGCAGTGCTACCCCGGAGACTAGCGAAAACTACGAGCAGTACTTC
>TRBV20-1|TRBJ2-1|.|TRBD2
CSACPSSGGHDEQFF
TGCAGTGCTTGCCCAAGTAGCGGGGGACACGATGAGCAGTTCTTC
>TRBV7-3|TRBJ2-1|few|TRBD2
CASSSTTLAGANEQFF
TGTGCCAGCAGCTCAACTACACTAGCGGGGGCGAATGAGCAGTTCTTC
>TRBV6-1|TRBJ1-2|few|TRBD1
CASRGASTGAGYTF
TGTGCCAGCAGGGGAGCGTCGACAGGGGCCGGCTACACCTTC
>TRBV19|TRBJ2-1|few|.
CASSIPGTYNEQFF
TGTGCCAGTAGTATTCCAGGGACATACAATGAGCAGTTCTTC
>TRBV5-1|TRBJ1-1|many|.
CASSTGYTEAFF
TGCGCCAGCAGTACAGGGTACACTGAAGCTTTCTTT
>TRBV20-1|TRBJ2-1|many|TRBD2
CSATDGGYEQFF
TGCAGTGCTACAGACGGGGGGTATGAGCAGTTCTTC
>TRBV7-9|TRBJ1-1|few|.
CASSSRGGQMNTEAFF
TGTGCCAGCAGCTCCAGGGGCGGTCAAATGAACACTGAAGCTTTCTTT
>TRBV4-3|TRBJ2-1|few|.
CASSQEGQLVNEQFF
TGCGCCAGCAGCCAAGAGGGACAACTGGTCAATGAGCAGTTCTTC
>TRBV5-1|TRBJ2-5|.|TRBD1
CASSPDRVGGETQYF
TGCGCCAGCAGCCCGGACAGGGTGGGAGGAGAGACCCAGTACTTC
>TRBV20-1|TRBJ2-3|.|TRBD2
CSARTSGATKLTDTQYF
TGCAGTGCCAGGACTAGCGGGGCTACCAAACTCACAGATACGCAGTATTTT
>TRBV20-1|TRBJ2-7|few|TRBD1
CSARIGSRGSYEQYF
TGCAGTGCTAGAATAGGGTCCAGGGGGAGCTACGAGCAGTACTTC
>TRBV5-1|TRBJ1-1|few|.
CASGKTRDTEAFF
TGCGCCAGTGGGAAGACGAGAGACACTGAAGCTTTCTTT
>TRBV6-4|TRBJ1-2|few|.
CASSSFQGSYGYTF
TGTGCCAGCAGCTCTTTCCAAGGGAGCTATGGCTACACCTTC
>TRBV10-3|TRBJ2-5|few|TRBD1
CAIGQGRQTQYF
TGTGCCATCGGACAGGGGCGGCAGACCCAGTACTTC
>TRBV30|TRBJ2-1|.|TRBD2
CAWSVRTSRREQFF
TGTGCCTGGAGTGTACGGACTAGCCGGCGTGAGCAGTTCTTC
>TRBV5-6|TRBJ1-5|.|.
CASSSRGPQHF
TGTGCCAGCAGCTCAAGGGGGCCCCAGCATTTT
>TRBV4-3|TRBJ1-6|many|TRBD1
CASSYGQGDSPLHF
TGCGCCAGCAGCTACGGACAGGGTGATTCACCCCTCCACTTT
>TRBV12-5|TRBJ1-1|few|TRBD1
CASGGQGSEAFF
TGTGCTAGTGGTGGACAGGGTTCCGAAGCTTTCTTT
>TRBV12-3/TRBV12-4|TRBJ2-2|many|.
CASSPIDRVGGELFF
TGTGCCAGCAGCCCTATCGACCGAGTAGGCGGGGAGCTGTTTTTT
>TRBV11-2|TRBJ2-1|once|TRBD2
CASGLVSLGGSYNEQFF
TGTGCCAGCGGCTTAGTTTCCCTGGGAGGGTCCTACAATGAGCAGTTCTTC
>TRBV4-1|TRBJ2-3|.|.
CASSKGQMTSTDTQYF
TGCGCCAGCAGCAAAGGACAGATGACTAGCACAGATACGCAGTATTTT
>TRBV2|TRBJ2-1|.|.
CASSGRGRQFF
TGTGCCAGCAGTGGGCGAGGAAGGCAGTTCTTC
>TRBV6-2/TRBV6-3|TRBJ2-2|few|TRBD2
CASSPRWSSGASSNTGELFF
TGTGCCAGCAGCCCACGCTGGTCTAGCGGGGCTAGTTCGAACACCGGGGAGCTGTTTTTT
>TRBV7-3|TRBJ2-1|few|.
CASSLVGAGNEQFF
TGTGCCAGCAGCTTAGTCGGGGCTGGCAATGAGCAGTTCTTC
>TRBV6-5|TRBJ1-1|.|.
CASSYSFLNTEAFF
TGTGCCAGCAGTTACTCTTTTTTAAACACTGAAGCTTTCTTT
>TRBV6-2/TRBV6-3|TRBJ2-1|few|TRBD1
CASTRTGAGRGWHEQFF
TGTGCCAGCACCCGAACAGGGGCTGGCAGGGGGTGGCATGAGCAGTTCTTC
>TRBV6-5|TRBJ2-7|.|.
CASSYSVGGRTYEQYF
TGTGCCAGCAGTTACTCAGTAGGGGGGCGTACCTACGAGCAGTACTTC
>TRBV18|TRBJ1-1|.|TRBD1
CASSPSGYRGPTEAFF
TGTGCCAGCTCACCCTCGGGTTATAGGGGGCCCACTGAAGCTTTCTTT
>TRBV24-1|TRBJ2-3|many|.
CATSDPSPGAGDTQYF
TGTGCCACCAGTGATCCCTCCCCGGGGGCAGGAGATACGCAGTATTTT
>TRBV27|TRBJ2-2|.|TRBD2
CASSPRVAGGNYKTGELFF
TGTGCCAGCAGTCCGCGGGTAGCGGGGGGGAATTATAAAACCGGGGAGCTGTTTTTT
>TRBV20-1|TRBJ2-1|.|.
CSARVRAGYGEQFF
TGCAGTGCTAGAGTCAGGGCTGGCTATGGTGAGCAGTTCTTC
>TRBV20-1|TRBJ2-5|few|.
CSARGGFAKTQYF
TGCAGTGCTAGAGGTGGTTTTGCGAAGACCCAGTACTTC
>TRBV29-1|TRBJ1-1|many|.
CSVSWTENTEAFF
TGCAGCGTGAGCTGGACAGAAAACACTGAAGCTTTCTTT
>TRBV14|TRBJ1-1|.|.
CASSQDWRGAFF
TGTGCCAGCAGCCAAGATTGGCGGGGAGCTTTCTTT
>TRBV10-3|TRBJ2-1|few|TRBD2
CAIRGGAGARNEQFF
TGTGCCATCAGGGGGGGAGCGGGAGCTCGGAATGAGCAGTTCTTC
>TRBV20-1|TRBJ2-7|.|.
CSARRTLSYEQYF
TGCAGTGCTAGACGAACGCTCTCCTACGAGCAGTACTTC
>TRBV7-9|TRBJ2-1|.|.
CASSRTGYNEQFF
TGTGCCAGCAGCCGTACAGGGTACAATGAGCAGTTCTTC
>TRBV5-4|TRBJ1-4|.|.
CASSDKAGEEKLFF
TGTGCCAGCAGCGATAAAGCAGGGGAGGAAAAACTGTTTTTT
>TRBV3-1|TRBJ2-5|.|.
CASSQERGAGVLETQYF
TGTGCCAGCAGCCAAGAGAGGGGGGCCGGGGTTTTGGAGACCCAGTACTTC
>TRBV29-1|TRBJ1-1|.|TRBD1
CSVLGRGTSGAFF
TGCAGCGTTCTCGGCAGGGGGACCTCTGGGGCTTTCTTT
>TRBV5-1|TRBJ2-7|few|.
CASSPRSGATYEQYF
TGCGCCAGCAGCCCTCGGTCAGGGGCAACCTACGAGCAGTACTTC
>TRBV20-1|TRBJ2-7|.|TRBD1
CSARERTGLGSEQYF
TGCAGTGCTAGAGAAAGGACAGGGTTAGGCTCCGAGCAGTACTTC
>TRBV7-2|TRBJ2-7|many|.
CASSLERFSYEQYF
TGTGCCAGCAGCTTAGAACGGTTTTCCTACGAGCAGTACTTC